This TCR beta chain was sequenced during a study of shared clonotypes between healthy human individuals. Assay: immunoSEQ multiplex PCR; the TCRdb copy retains only in-frame clones and omits some. The sample consists of around 2.3 million clones, under 97% of them appearing once. V lost 5 bases, J lost 2 bases, and 16 bases lay in between. Germline CDR1 ENHRY, CDR2 SYGVKD. The CDR3 is made up of 16 amino acids. Sequencing was carried out using naive CD4+ T cells sorted from blood. This sample's subset: CD45RA+ positively selected. The receptor was derived from a young man in good health. This chain joins TRBV10-3 and TRBJ2-1; tentative D call: TRBD2 (5 bases). The CDR3 nucleotides read TGTGCCATCAGTTCTCAGGCGACTAATACCTACAATGAGCAGTTCTTC. Translating it yields CAISSQATNTYNEQFF.